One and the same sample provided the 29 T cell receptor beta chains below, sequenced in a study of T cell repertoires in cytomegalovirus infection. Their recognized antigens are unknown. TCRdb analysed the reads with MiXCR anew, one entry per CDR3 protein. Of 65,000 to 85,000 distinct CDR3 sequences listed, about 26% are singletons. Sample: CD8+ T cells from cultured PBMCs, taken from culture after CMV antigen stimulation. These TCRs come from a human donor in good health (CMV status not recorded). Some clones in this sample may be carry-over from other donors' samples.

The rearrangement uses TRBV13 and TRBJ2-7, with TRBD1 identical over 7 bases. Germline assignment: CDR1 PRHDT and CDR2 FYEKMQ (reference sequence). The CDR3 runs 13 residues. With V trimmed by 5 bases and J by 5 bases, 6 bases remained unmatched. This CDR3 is CASSTGTENEQYF. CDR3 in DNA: TGTGCCAGCAGCACCGGGACAGAGAACGAGCAGTACTTC.

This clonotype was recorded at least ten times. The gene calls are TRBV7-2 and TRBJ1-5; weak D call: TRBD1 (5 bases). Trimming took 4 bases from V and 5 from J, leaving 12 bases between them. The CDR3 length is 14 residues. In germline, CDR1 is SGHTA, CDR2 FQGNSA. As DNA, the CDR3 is TGTGCCAGCAGCTCACCCCTAGGGGATCAGCCCCAGCATTTT. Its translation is CASSSPLGDQPQHF.

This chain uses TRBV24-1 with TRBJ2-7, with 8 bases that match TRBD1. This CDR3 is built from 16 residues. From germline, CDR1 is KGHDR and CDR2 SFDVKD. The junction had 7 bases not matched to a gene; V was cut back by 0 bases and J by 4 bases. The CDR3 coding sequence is TGTGCCACCAGTGATTTGGGACAGGGCGAACGATACGAGCAGTACTTC. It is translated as CATSDLGQGERYEQYF.

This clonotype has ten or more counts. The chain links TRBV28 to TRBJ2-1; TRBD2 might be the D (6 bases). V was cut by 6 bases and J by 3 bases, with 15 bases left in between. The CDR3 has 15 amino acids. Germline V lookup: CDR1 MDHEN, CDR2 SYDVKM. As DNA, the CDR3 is TGTGCCAGCAGCCCACCGGGGGTTTTCTACAATGAGCAGTTCTTC. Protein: CASSPPGVFYNEQFF. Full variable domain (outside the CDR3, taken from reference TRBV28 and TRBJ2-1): DVKVTQSSRYLVKRTGEKVFLECVQDMDHENMFWYRQDPGLGLRLIYFSYDVKMKEKGDIPEGYSVSREKKERFSLILESASTNQTSMYLCASSPPGVFYNEQFFGPGTRLTVL.

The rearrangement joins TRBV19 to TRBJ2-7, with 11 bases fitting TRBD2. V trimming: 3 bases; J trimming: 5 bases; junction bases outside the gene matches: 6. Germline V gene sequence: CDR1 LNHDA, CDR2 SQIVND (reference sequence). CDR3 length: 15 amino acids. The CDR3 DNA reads TGTGCCAGTAGTATTCGTAGCGGGAGGGCCAACGAGCAGTACTTC. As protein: CASSIRSGRANEQYF.

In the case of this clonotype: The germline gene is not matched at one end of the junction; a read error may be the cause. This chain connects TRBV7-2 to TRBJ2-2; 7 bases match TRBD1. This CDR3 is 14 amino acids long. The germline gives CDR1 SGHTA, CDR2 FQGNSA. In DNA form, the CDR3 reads TGTGCCAGCAGCTTGACAGGGAACACCAGGGAGCTGTTTTTT. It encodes CASSLTGNTRELFF.

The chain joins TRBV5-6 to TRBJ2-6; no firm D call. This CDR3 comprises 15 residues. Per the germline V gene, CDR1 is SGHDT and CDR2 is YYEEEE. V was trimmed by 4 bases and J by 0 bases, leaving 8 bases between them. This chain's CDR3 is CASSPGSSGANVLTF. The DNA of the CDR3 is TGTGCCAGCAGCCCGGGTAGCTCTGGGGCCAACGTCCTGACTTTC.

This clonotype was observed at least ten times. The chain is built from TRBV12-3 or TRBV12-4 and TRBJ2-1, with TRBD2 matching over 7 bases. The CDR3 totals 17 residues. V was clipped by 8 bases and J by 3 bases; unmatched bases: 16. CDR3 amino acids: CASVDPGAGLDYNEQFF. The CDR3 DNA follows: TGTGCCAGCGTTGACCCGGGAGCGGGATTAGACTACAATGAGCAGTTCTTC.

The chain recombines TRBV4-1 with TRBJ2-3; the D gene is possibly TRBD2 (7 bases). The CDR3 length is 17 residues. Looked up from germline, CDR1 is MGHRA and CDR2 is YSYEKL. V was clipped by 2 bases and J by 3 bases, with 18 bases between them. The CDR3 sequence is CASSQLGRGSGTDTQYF. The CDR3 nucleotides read TGCGCCAGCAGCCAACTAGGGAGGGGGAGTGGGACAGATACGCAGTATTTT.

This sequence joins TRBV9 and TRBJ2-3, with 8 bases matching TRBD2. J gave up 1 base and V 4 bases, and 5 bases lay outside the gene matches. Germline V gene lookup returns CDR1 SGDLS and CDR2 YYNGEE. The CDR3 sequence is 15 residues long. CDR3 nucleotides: TGTGCCAGCAGCACCGGGGGGGGCGGCACAGATACGCAGTATTTT. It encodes CASSTGGGGTDTQYF.

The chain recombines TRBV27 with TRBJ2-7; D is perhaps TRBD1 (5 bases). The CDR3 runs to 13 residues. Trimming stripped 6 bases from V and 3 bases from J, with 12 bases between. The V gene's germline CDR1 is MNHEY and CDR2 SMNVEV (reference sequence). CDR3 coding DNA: TGTGCCAGCAGCCGGGCAGGGTTCTACGAGCAGTACTTC. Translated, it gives CASSRAGFYEQYF.

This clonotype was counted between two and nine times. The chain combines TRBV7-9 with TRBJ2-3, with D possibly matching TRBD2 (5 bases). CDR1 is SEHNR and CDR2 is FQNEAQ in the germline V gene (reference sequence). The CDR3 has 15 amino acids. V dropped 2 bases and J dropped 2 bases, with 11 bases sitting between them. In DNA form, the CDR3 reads TGTGCCAGCAGCTTATCGGGGATTAACACAGATACGCAGTATTTT. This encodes CASSLSGINTDTQYF.

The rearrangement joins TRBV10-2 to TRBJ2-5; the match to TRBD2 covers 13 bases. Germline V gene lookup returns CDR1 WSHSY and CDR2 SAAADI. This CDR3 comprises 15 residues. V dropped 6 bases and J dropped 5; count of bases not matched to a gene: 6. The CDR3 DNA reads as TGCGCCAGCAGGGGGACTAGCGGGGCCCAGGAGACCCAGTACTTC. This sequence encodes CASRGTSGAQETQYF.

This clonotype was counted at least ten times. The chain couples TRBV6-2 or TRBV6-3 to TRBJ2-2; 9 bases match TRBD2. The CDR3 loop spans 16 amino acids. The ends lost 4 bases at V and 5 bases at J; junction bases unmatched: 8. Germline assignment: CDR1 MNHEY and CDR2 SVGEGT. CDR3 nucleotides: TGTGCCAGCAGTTCCATCAGACTAGCGGTGACCGGGGAGCTGTTTTTT. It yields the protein CASSSIRLAVTGELFF.

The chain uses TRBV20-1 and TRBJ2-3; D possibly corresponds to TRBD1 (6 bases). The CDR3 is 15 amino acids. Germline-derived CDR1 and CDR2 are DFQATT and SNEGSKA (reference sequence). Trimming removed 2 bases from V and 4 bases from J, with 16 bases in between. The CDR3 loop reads CSARRDNQGADTQYF. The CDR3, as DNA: TGCAGTGCTAGACGGGACAACCAAGGGGCAGATACGCAGTATTTT.

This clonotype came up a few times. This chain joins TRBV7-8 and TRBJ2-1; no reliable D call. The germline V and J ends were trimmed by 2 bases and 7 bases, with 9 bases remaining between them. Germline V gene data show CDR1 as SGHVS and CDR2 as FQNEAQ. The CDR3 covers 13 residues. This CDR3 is CASSLILGNEQFF. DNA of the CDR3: TGTGCCAGCAGCTTAATCCTAGGGAATGAGCAGTTCTTC.

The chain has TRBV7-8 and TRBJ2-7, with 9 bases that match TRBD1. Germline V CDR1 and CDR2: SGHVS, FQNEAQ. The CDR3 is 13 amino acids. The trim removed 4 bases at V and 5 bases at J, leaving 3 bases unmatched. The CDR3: CASSWGTGNEQYF. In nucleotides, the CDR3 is TGTGCCAGCAGCTGGGGGACAGGGAACGAGCAGTACTTC. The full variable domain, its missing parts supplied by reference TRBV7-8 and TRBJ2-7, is GAGVSQSPRYKVAKRGQDVALRCDPISGHVSLFWYQQALGQGPEFLTYFQNEAQLDKSGLPSDRFFAERPEGSVSTLKIQRTQQEDSAVYLCASSWGTGNEQYFGPGTRLTVT.

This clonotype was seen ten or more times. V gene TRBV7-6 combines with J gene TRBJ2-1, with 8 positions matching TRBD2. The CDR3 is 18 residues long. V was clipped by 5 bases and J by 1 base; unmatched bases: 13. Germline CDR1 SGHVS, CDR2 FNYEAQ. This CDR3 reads CASSGYLREGLSYNEQFF. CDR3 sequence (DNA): TGTGCCAGCAGCGGGTACTTACGGGAGGGCCTTTCCTACAATGAGCAGTTCTTC.

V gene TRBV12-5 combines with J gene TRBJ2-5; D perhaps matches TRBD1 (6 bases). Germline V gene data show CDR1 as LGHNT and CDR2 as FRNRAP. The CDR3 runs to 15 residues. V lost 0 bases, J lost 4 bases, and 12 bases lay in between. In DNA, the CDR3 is TGTGCTAGTGGTTTGGTCACAGGGATACGAGAGACCCAGTACTTC. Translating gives CASGLVTGIRETQYF.

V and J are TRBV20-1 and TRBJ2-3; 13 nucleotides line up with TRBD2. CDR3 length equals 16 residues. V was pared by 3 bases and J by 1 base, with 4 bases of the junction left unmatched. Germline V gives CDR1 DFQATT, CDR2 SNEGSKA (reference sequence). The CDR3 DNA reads TGCAGTGCTAGCGGACTAGCGGGAGCTGGCACAGATACGCAGTATTTT. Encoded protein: CSASGLAGAGTDTQYF.

CDR3 DNA sequence: TGTGCCACCAGTGATTTGCGCACAGGCTATGGCTACACCTTC. This encodes CATSDLRTGYGYTF. The chain employs TRBV24-1 and TRBJ1-2, with D possibly being TRBD1 (5 bases). Germline V gives CDR1 KGHDR, CDR2 SFDVKD. The CDR3 extends over 14 amino acids. Trimming cost V 0 bases and J 4 bases, with 8 bases left between them.

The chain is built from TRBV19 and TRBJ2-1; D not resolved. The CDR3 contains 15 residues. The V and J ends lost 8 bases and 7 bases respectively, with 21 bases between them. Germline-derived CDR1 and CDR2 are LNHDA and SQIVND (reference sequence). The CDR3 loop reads CASWGGSPLENEQFF. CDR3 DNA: TGTGCCAGTTGGGGTGGATCCCCCCTCGAAAATGAGCAGTTCTTC.

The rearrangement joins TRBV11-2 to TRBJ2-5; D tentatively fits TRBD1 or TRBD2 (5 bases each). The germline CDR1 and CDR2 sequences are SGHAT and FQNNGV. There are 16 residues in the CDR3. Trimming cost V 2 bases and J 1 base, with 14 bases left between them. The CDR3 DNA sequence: TGTGCCAGCAGCTTAAGCCCTTCCGGGACCCAAGAGACCCAGTACTTC. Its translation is CASSLSPSGTQETQYF.

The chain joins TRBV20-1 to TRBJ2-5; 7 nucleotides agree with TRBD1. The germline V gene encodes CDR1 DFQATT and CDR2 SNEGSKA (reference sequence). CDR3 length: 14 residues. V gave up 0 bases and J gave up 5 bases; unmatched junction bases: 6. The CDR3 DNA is TGCAGTGCTAGAGATGAGGGGGCTATGGAGACCCAGTACTTC. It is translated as CSARDEGAMETQYF.

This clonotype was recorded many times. CDR3 nucleotide sequence: TGTGCCAGCACATCAGGGCACCAAGAGACCCAGTACTTC. It specifies CASTSGHQETQYF. The rearrangement joins TRBV6-1 to TRBJ2-5; tentative D call: TRBD1 (5 bases). This CDR3 is built from 13 residues. Deletions cut 7 bases from V and 0 bases from J, with 9 bases between. Germline CDR1 is MNHNS and CDR2 is SASEGT.

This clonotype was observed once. The CDR3: CASSTRIGNQPQHF. The CDR3 nucleotides are TGTGCCAGTAGTACACGGATCGGCAATCAGCCCCAGCATTTT. This chain connects TRBV19 to TRBJ1-5; unclear D gene. Germline V gene sequence: CDR1 LNHDA, CDR2 SQIVND (reference sequence). V was pared by 4 bases and J by 2 bases, with 9 bases between. The CDR3 covers 14 residues.

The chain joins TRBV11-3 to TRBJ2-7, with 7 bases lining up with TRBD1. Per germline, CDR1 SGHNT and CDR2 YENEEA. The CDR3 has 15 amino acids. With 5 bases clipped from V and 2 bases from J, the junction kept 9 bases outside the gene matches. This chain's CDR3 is CASSPSNRGPYEQYF. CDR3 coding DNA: TGTGCCAGCAGCCCAAGCAACAGGGGCCCCTACGAGCAGTACTTC.

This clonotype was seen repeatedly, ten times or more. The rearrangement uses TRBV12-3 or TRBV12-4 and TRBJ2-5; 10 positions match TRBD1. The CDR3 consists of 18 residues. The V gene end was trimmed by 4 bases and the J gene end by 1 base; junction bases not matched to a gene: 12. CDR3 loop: CASSSSGTGAPFQETQYF. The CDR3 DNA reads TGTGCCAGCAGTTCCAGCGGGACAGGGGCTCCATTCCAAGAGACCCAGTACTTC.

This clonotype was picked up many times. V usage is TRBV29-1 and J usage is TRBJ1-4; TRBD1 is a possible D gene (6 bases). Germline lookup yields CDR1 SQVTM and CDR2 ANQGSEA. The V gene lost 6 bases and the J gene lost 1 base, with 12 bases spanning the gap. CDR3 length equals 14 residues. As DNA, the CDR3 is TGCAGCGTGGGGGCGGACCAAACTAATGAAAAACTGTTTTTT. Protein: CSVGADQTNEKLFF.